This T cell receptor (beta chain) is from a study of blood T cell repertoires in COVID-19 (dated by TCRdb to 2020 to 2022). For the study in its entirety: Samples covering the acute and convalescent phases of COVID-19 were provided by collaborators in the United States, Italy and Spain. Deeply sampled blood TCRbeta repertoires from subjects exposed to, actively infected with, or recovered from COVID-19 were included in the dataset. The prospective study material was composed of cDNA or gDNA derived from T cells, B-cell-depleted T cells, or PBMCs. The samples were drawn from the first 160 participants of the ongoing ImmuneRACE study and from under 1,500 subjects provided by 6 global collaborators. Where HLA class I and class II types were available, the types were taken from metadata supplied by the sample provider, not from assay-based typing. A freely available public database, intended as a resource for researchers studying the immune response to SARS-CoV-2, is where the repertoires were released. Sample metadata almost always included a de-identified subject ID, COVID-19 status, age in years and sex.

The immunoSEQ Assay, a bias-controlled multiplex PCR, was used to amplify TCRbeta CDR3 regions from genomic DNA. The paper's processing steps were these. Within the assay, amplification of reference gene primers was used to estimate how many nucleated cells each sample contained. To quantify the absolute abundance of each unique TCRbeta CDR3 rearrangement, sequence reads were collapsed and filtered. For each sample, productive Simpson clonality was calculated as the square root of Simpson's diversity index across productive rearrangements. The clones in this table, taken by TCRdb from immuneACCESS, are in-frame only. Not every clone is retained; where verified, under half of the shortfall comes from an unresolved V gene, and the cause of the rest is unknown. V, J and clone size are taken as reported in that table, and D and trimming were inferred from the DNA itself. The sample table holds 350,000 to 450,000 clones, of which 80% to 90% were seen once. The ten biggest clones cover 2% to 2.5% of the sample.

Turning to this clone: What antigen it recognizes has not been identified. Within one base of it there is no much larger clone, and no base qualities were kept.

The junction carries 7 bases between V and J, which are trimmed by 1 base and 3 bases respectively. Including cysteine and phenylalanine, the CDR3 has 13 amino acids. Kept here is only the CDR3 DNA, which spans 39 bases and is read in frame from base 1. For CDR1 and CDR2, the germline V gene lists SGHNT and YENEEA. The paper's findings and limits, for the study overall: Clinical and demographic metadata were provided uncurated, with the amount varying by source and participant.

One collaborating source in Seattle enrolled patients while the patients were actively infected and followed the patients over time throughout the course of disease. Each collaborating institution followed its own protocols to collect whole blood in K2EDTA tubes. For TCRbeta analysis, collaborator samples were shipped as frozen whole blood, as isolated PBMCs, or as DNA extracted from either sample type. The sequence derives from a woman between 55 and 75 years old with COVID-19, enrolled during active disease. The chain couples TRBV11-3 to TRBJ2-7, with the D gene uncertain. What was sequenced was peripheral blood. The CDR3 corresponds to CASSLGGSYEQYF. Here is the DNA: TGTGCCAGCAGCTTAGGAGGCAGCTACGAGCAGTACTTC. When the CDR3 is completed using the reference TRBV11-3 and TRBJ2-7 genes on either side, the full variable domain is EAGVVQSPRYKIIEKKQPVAFWCNPISGHNTLYWYLQNLGQGPELLIRYENEEAVDDSQLPKDRFSAERLKGVDSTLKIQPAELGDSAVYLCASSLGGSYEQYFGPGTRLTVT.